This T cell receptor (beta chain) came from a study of monozygotic twins with inflammatory bowel disease. CDR1 GTSNPN and CDR2 SVGIG come from the germline V gene (reference sequence). This CDR3 has 14 residues. TCRdb reanalyzed the 5' RACE reads and collapses them to one entry per CDR3 protein, without DNA. The sample holds around 380,000 distinct CDR3 sequences. The study, taken as a whole, reports: IBD patients exhibited fewer clonotypes shared with other individuals than healthy twins, particularly with disease activity.

About this clonotype itself: The target antigen is unknown.

Sequenced material: blood. V and J are TRBV30 and TRBJ1-5. This TCR came from a human donor with ulcerative colitis or Crohn's disease, or a healthy co-twin of an affected twin (not recorded which). CDR3 in amino acids: CAWSWQHSNQPQHF.